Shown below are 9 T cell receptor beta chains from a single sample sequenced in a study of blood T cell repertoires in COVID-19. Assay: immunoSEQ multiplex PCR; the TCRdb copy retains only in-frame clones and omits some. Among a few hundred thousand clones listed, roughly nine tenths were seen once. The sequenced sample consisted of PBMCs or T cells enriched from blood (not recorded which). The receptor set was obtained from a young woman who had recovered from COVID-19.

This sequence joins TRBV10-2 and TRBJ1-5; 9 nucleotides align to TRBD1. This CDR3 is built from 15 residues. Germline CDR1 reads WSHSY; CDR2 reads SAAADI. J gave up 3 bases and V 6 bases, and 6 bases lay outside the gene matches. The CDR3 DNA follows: TGCGCCAGCAGCGGGACAGGGAGGTTCAATCAGCCCCAGCATTTT. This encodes CASSGTGRFNQPQHF.

The CDR3 sequence is CASSQGPGGNQPQHF. DNA of the CDR3: TGTGCCAGCAGCCAAGGTCCAGGGGGGAATCAGCCCCAGCATTTT. The V gene is TRBV3-1 (or the pseudogene TRBV3-2), the J gene TRBJ1-5; 7 bases agree with TRBD1. The CDR3 has 15 residues. Losses at the gene ends were 1 base for V and 4 bases for J; bases not matched to a gene: 4. Germline lookup yields CDR1 LGHDT and CDR2 YNNKEL (reference sequence).

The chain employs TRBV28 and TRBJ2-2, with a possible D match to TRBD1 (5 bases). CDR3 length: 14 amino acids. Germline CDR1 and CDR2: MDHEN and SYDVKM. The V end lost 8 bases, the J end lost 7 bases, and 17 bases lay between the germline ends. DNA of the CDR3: TGTGCCAGCGGGGCAGGCAAATTCGGCGGGGAGCTGTTTTTT. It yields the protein CASGAGKFGGELFF.

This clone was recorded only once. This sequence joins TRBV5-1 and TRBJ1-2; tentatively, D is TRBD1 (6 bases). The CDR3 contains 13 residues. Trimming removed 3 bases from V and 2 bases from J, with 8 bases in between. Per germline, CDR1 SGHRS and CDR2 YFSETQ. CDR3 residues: CASSWTENYGYTF. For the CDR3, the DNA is TGCGCCAGCAGCTGGACAGAGAACTATGGCTACACCTTC.

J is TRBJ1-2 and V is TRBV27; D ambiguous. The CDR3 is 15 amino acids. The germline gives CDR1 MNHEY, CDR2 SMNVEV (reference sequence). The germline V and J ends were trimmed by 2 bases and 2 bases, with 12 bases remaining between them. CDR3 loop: CASSLIGLQNYGYTF. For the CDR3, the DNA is TGTGCCAGCAGTTTAATAGGACTGCAAAACTATGGCTACACCTTC.

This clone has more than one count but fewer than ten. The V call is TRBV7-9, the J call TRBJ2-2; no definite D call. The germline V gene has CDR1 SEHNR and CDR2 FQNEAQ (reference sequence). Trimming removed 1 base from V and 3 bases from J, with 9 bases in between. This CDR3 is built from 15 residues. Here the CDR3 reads CASSLVIGDTGELFF. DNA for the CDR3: TGTGCCAGCAGCTTAGTTATCGGAGACACCGGGGAGCTGTTTTTT. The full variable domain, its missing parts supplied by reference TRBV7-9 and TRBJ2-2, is DTGVSQNPRHKITKRGQNVTFRCDPISEHNRLYWYRQTLGQGPEFLTYFQNEAQLEKSRLLSDRFSAERPKGSFSTLEIQRTEQGDSAMYLCASSLVIGDTGELFFGEGSRLTVL.

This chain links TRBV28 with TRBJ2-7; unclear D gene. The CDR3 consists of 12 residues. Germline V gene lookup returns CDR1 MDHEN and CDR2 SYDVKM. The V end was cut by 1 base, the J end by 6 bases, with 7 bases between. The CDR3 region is CASSLFGREQYF. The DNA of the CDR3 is TGTGCCAGCAGTTTATTTGGGCGCGAGCAGTACTTC.

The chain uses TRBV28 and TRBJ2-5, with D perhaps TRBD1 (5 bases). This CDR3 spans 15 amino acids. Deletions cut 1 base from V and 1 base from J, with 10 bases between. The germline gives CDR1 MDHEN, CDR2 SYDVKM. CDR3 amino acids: CASSLSQGFQETQYF. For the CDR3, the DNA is TGTGCCAGCAGTTTATCCCAGGGCTTCCAAGAGACCCAGTACTTC.

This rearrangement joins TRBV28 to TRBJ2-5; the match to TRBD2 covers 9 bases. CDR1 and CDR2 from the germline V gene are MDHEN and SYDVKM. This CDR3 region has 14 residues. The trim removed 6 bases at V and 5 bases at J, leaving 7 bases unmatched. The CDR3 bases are TGTGCCAGCAGGCCCCCTGGGACTAGCGAGACCCAGTACTTC. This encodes CASRPPGTSETQYF.